Sequencing of this T cell receptor beta chain was carried out in a study of T cell clonotyping in hematopoietic cell transplantation. Study-level findings and limits: Broader posttransplant TCR repertoire diversity was predicted by graft donor and pretransplant recipient Inverse Simpson Index values. Pathologically expanded recipient clonotypes increased progressively from day 30 to day 180 as diversity fell. Cells were unsorted, so CD4 and CD8 contributions were not separated. At the given depth, recipient repertoires were over 95% de novo clonotypes.

CDR1 is SGHTA, CDR2 FQGNSA, per germline. Trimming removed 0 bases from V and 3 bases from J, with 6 bases in between. The CDR3 runs to 14 residues. Profiling relied on immunoSEQ multiplex PCR, and the TCRdb table lists in-frame clones only, not all of them. The sample has tens of thousands of clones; 94% are singletons. This clone was detected once. Antigen unknown. Source material: peripheral blood mononuclear cells. This rearrangement joins TRBV7-2 to TRBJ1-3; D is undetermined. The receptor was isolated from a woman in her 50s in good health. Some clones in this sample may be carry-over from other donors' samples. The CDR3 sequence: CASSLARIGNTIYF. In DNA form, the CDR3 reads TGTGCCAGCAGCTTAGCACGGATTGGAAACACCATATATTTT.